Below, 5 T cell receptor beta chains from the same sample are listed, as sequenced in a study of blood T cells in healthy people across ages. Primers used in a second PCR of about 7 to 12 cycles were a sample-barcoded 5' primer and a J-beta primer mix. Each CDR3 protein is one row after TCRdb ran MiXCR on the 5' RACE reads. The sample lists 600,000 to 1,000,000 distinct CDR3 sequences, 20% to 25% occurring once. This same sample was also part of a study on T cells of mothers and their children.

The sample consisted of blood. These receptor sequences come from a boy aged 5-17 years in good health.

The chain carries TRBV6-1 and TRBJ1-1; no clear D gene. CDR3 length: 13 amino acids. The germline CDR1 and CDR2 sequences are MNHNS and SASEGT. V was cut by 5 bases and J by 7 bases, with 14 bases left in between. This CDR3 reads CASSRSFDGEAFF. DNA of the CDR3: TGTGCCAGCAGTCGCTCGTTCGACGGTGAAGCTTTCTTT.

This clonotype was counted a few times. In DNA form, the CDR3 reads TGCAGTGCTAGAGGGGAGACTGAAGCTTTCTTT. Translated: CSARGETEAFF. The chain employs TRBV20-1 and TRBJ1-1; D gene unclear. V was shortened by 1 base and J by 5 bases, with 5 bases between the two germline ends. The CDR3 contains 11 residues. Germline CDR1 is DFQATT and CDR2 is SNEGSKA (reference sequence).

Only a few counts were recorded for this clonotype. The chain is built from TRBV29-1 and TRBJ2-1; no clear D gene. This CDR3 comprises 12 residues. Germline values: CDR1 SQVTM, CDR2 ANQGSEA. V was trimmed by 5 bases and J by 15 bases, leaving 20 bases between them. This CDR3 reads CSVLTHSRARFF. In nucleotides, the CDR3 is TGCAGCGTTCTCACCCATTCAAGGGCGCGGTTCTTC.

The genes are TRBV30 and TRBJ2-3, with 7 bases aligning to TRBD2. The germline V gene encodes CDR1 GTSNPN and CDR2 SVGIG (reference sequence). The ends lost 5 bases at V and 3 bases at J; junction bases unmatched: 5. The CDR3 contains 13 residues. DNA for the CDR3: TGTGCCTGGGGGGTGGGGGGGACAGATACGCAGTATTTT. As protein: CAWGVGGTDTQYF. The full variable domain, completed using reference TRBV30 and TRBJ2-3, is SQTIHQWPATLVQPVGSPLSLECTVEGTSNPNLYWYRQAAGRGLQLLFYSVGIGQISSEVPQNLSASRPQDRQFILSSKKLLLSDSGFYLCAWGVGGTDTQYFGPGTRLTVL.

The genes are TRBV5-5 and TRBJ2-3; 9 bases agree with TRBD2. The CDR3 runs to 16 residues. Trimming removed 0 bases from V and 2 bases from J; junction bases left unmatched: 4. Germline V gives CDR1 SGHKS, CDR2 YYEKEE (reference sequence). DNA of the CDR3: TGTGCCAGCAGCTTGGCGCTAGCGGGGATCACAGATACGCAGTATTTT. This translates into CASSLALAGITDTQYF.